The 32 T cell receptor beta chains given below trace back to one sample, sequenced in a study of blood T cell repertoires in COVID-19. Repertoires were generated with immunoSEQ multiplex PCR, while TCRdb's copy carries only in-frame clones and drops some. The sample includes about 250,000 clones, roughly four fifths of them seen just once. The sample taken for sequencing was peripheral blood. The receptors were sampled from a man aged 45-65 years with active or convalescent COVID-19.

This clone came up a few times. The gene calls are TRBV7-9 and TRBJ1-2, with 7 bases lining up with TRBD1. This CDR3 contains 16 residues. The germline V gene encodes CDR1 SEHNR and CDR2 FQNEAQ (reference sequence). V was pared by 5 bases and J by 2 bases, with 11 bases of the junction left unmatched. CDR3 DNA sequence: TGTGCCAGCAGCATATTGCCCCCAGGGGGGAACTATGGCTACACCTTC. Amino acids: CASSILPPGGNYGYTF.

This rearrangement joins TRBV6-5 to TRBJ2-5; 7 positions match TRBD1. CDR1 is MNHEY, CDR2 SVGAGI, per germline. J gave up 4 bases and V 6 bases, and 11 bases lay outside the gene matches. The CDR3 spans 15 residues. The CDR3 nucleotides read TGTGCCAGCAGCCCCTCCCAGGGGGTCGGAGAGACCCAGTACTTC. Translating it yields CASSPSQGVGETQYF.

CDR3 nucleotide sequence: TGTGCCACCAGCGGAGCCGTTACAGGGGCTGAAGCTTTCTTT. This encodes CATSGAVTGAEAFF. V gene TRBV15 combines with J gene TRBJ1-1; TRBD1 matches at 7 bases. Trimming removed 5 bases from V and 6 bases from J; junction bases left unmatched: 9. Germline assignment: CDR1 LNHNV and CDR2 YYDKDF (reference sequence). CDR3 length: 14 amino acids.

This clone has just one count. V and J are TRBV7-2 and TRBJ1-5; TRBD1 matches at 8 bases. Germline lookup yields CDR1 SGHTA and CDR2 FQGNSA. This CDR3 has 13 residues. The V gene end was trimmed by 8 bases and the J gene end by 2 bases; junction bases not matched to a gene: 2. In DNA form, the CDR3 reads TGTGCCAGCGCGGACAGGGGCAATCAGCCCCAGCATTTT. This sequence encodes CASADRGNQPQHF.

This chain joins TRBV5-4 and TRBJ1-2, with 12 bases matching TRBD1. From germline, CDR1 is SGHNT and CDR2 YYREEE (reference sequence). Trimming removed 5 bases from V and 6 bases from J; junction bases left unmatched: 2. The CDR3 runs to 13 residues. In DNA form, the CDR3 reads TGTGCCAGCAGAGGGACAGGGGGCGATGGCTACACCTTC. It translates to CASRGTGGDGYTF.

The chain carries TRBV18 and TRBJ1-4; D perhaps matches TRBD1 (6 bases). Germline-derived CDR1 and CDR2 are KGHSH and LQKENI. V lost 0 bases, J lost 7 bases, and 12 bases lay in between. The CDR3 has 15 amino acids. CDR3 residues: CASSPPGGLREKLFF. Here the CDR3 DNA reads TGTGCCAGCTCACCACCGGGGGGGCTGCGTGAAAAACTGTTTTTT. The complete variable domain, with remaining parts taken from reference TRBV18 and TRBJ1-4, reads NAGVMQNPRHLVRRRGQEARLRCSPMKGHSHVYWYRQLPEEGLKFMVYLQKENIIDESGMPKERFSAEFPKEGPSILRIQQVVRGDSAAYFCASSPPGGLREKLFFGSGTQLSVL.

J is TRBJ1-3 and V is TRBV19; D call uncertain. This CDR3 comprises 15 residues. V gave up 8 bases and J gave up 0 bases, with 14 bases separating them. Germline V gene data show CDR1 as LNHDA and CDR2 as SQIVND (reference sequence). The CDR3 loop is CASGKRLNSGNTIYF. In DNA form, the CDR3 reads TGTGCCAGTGGAAAGCGGTTGAACTCTGGAAACACCATATATTTT.

The sample holds one count of this clone. The chain couples TRBV9 to TRBJ2-2; perhaps TRBD2 as D (5 bases). This CDR3 is 16 amino acids long. Germline CDR1 reads SGDLS; CDR2 reads YYNGEE. V was clipped by 3 bases and J by 2 bases, with 14 bases between them. CDR3 sequence (DNA): TGTGCCAGCAGCGCCCGGGGAGCCTTCAACACCGGGGAGCTGTTTTTT. Its protein is CASSARGAFNTGELFF.

The chain employs TRBV6-5 and TRBJ2-5; perhaps TRBD2 as D (5 bases). CDR1 and CDR2 from the germline V gene are MNHEY and SVGAGI. With 0 bases removed from V and 7 bases from J, the gap between germline ends came to 9 bases. This CDR3 is built from 13 residues. The CDR3: CASSYSVGGTQYF. Here the CDR3 DNA reads TGTGCCAGCAGTTACTCGGTAGGAGGGACCCAGTACTTC.

This clone has more than one count but fewer than ten. This sequence joins TRBV10-3 and TRBJ2-7; D not resolved. Trimming removed 3 bases at V and 3 bases at J, with 3 bases between. There are 11 residues in the CDR3. From germline, CDR1 is ENHRY and CDR2 SYGVKD. This CDR3 reads CAISDGYEQYF. CDR3 bases: TGTGCCATCAGTGACGGCTACGAGCAGTACTTC.

This clone was seen a handful of times. V and J are TRBV11-3 and TRBJ2-7, with a possible D match to TRBD2 (5 bases). The CDR3 length is 14 residues. CDR1 and CDR2 from the germline V gene are SGHNT and YENEEA. V lost 1 base to trimming and J lost 2 bases, with 9 bases between them. The DNA of the CDR3 is TGTGCCAGCAGCTTAGGGAGAGGGACCTACGAGCAGTACTTC. This sequence encodes CASSLGRGTYEQYF.

This CDR3 reads CASSLFYTRTRQETQYF. The CDR3 DNA reads TGTGCCAGTAGTCTCTTTTACACACGGACTAGACAAGAGACCCAGTACTTC. This chain links TRBV19 with TRBJ2-5, with 7 positions matching TRBD2. V was pared by 5 bases and J by 2 bases, with 14 bases of the junction left unmatched. The CDR3 totals 17 residues. Germline assignment: CDR1 LNHDA and CDR2 SQIVND (reference sequence). The whole variable domain, remainder taken from reference TRBV19 and TRBJ2-5, is DGGITQSPKYLFRKEGQNVTLSCEQNLNHDAMYWYRQDPGQGLRLIYYSQIVNDFQKGDIAEGYSVSREKKESFPLTVTSAQKNPTAFYLCASSLFYTRTRQETQYFGPGTRLLVL.

The rearrangement links TRBV3-1 (or the pseudogene TRBV3-2) to TRBJ2-7; 7 bases fit TRBD2. The CDR3 consists of 14 residues. The ends lost 4 bases at V and 2 bases at J; junction bases unmatched: 5. Germline loops: CDR1 LGHDT, CDR2 YNNKEL (reference sequence). The CDR3 loop is CASSRGLVAYEQYF. DNA of the CDR3: TGTGCCAGCAGCCGCGGACTAGTTGCCTACGAGCAGTACTTC.

The chain combines TRBV19 with TRBJ1-5, with TRBD1 matching over 10 bases. Unmatched junction bases numbered 6, after V lost 4 bases and J lost 6 bases. In germline, CDR1 is LNHDA, CDR2 SQIVND (reference sequence). The CDR3 has 15 residues. The CDR3 protein is CASSTGTGEGQPQHF. The CDR3 DNA sequence: TGTGCCAGTAGTACCGGGACAGGGGAGGGTCAGCCCCAGCATTTT. Using reference TRBV19 and TRBJ1-5 for the parts outside the CDR3, the full variable domain is DGGITQSPKYLFRKEGQNVTLSCEQNLNHDAMYWYRQDPGQGLRLIYYSQIVNDFQKGDIAEGYSVSREKKESFPLTVTSAQKNPTAFYLCASSTGTGEGQPQHFGDGTRLSIL.

CDR3 coding DNA: TGTGCCAGTAGTATAGGTGGGACAGGCTTCAATCAGCCCCAGCATTTT. It specifies CASSIGGTGFNQPQHF. This chain joins TRBV19 and TRBJ1-5, with 8 bases aligning to TRBD1. This CDR3 has 16 amino acids. CDR1 is LNHDA and CDR2 is SQIVND in the germline V gene (reference sequence). Losses at the gene ends were 1 base for V and 3 bases for J; bases not matched to a gene: 5.

The chain links TRBV27 to TRBJ1-1; D uncertain. V lost 2 bases and J 0 bases, leaving 10 bases between the germline ends. This CDR3 is 15 amino acids long. Per the germline V gene, CDR1 is MNHEY and CDR2 is SMNVEV (reference sequence). The chain's CDR3 is CASSLEGALNTEAFF. Written as DNA, the CDR3 is TGTGCCAGCAGTTTAGAGGGAGCCTTGAACACTGAAGCTTTCTTT.

The chain combines TRBV10-3 with TRBJ1-1; weak D call: TRBD1 (5 bases). Germline V gives CDR1 ENHRY, CDR2 SYGVKD. CDR3 length: 15 residues. Trimming removed 7 bases from V and 6 bases from J, with 21 bases in between. CDR3 residues: CAIMGRAGGEAEAFF. CDR3 in DNA: TGTGCCATCATGGGTAGGGCTGGGGGGGAGGCTGAAGCTTTCTTT.

The chain recombines TRBV28 with TRBJ1-5; the D is unclear. Trimming removed 8 bases from V and 6 bases from J, with 20 bases in between. Germline CDR1 MDHEN, CDR2 SYDVKM. The CDR3 consists of 15 residues. CDR3: CASLAQGAQVQPQHF. The CDR3 nucleotides are TGTGCCAGCCTCGCCCAAGGAGCTCAAGTTCAGCCCCAGCATTTT.

The chain links TRBV10-3 to TRBJ2-2; D is unresolved. This CDR3 comprises 12 residues. Germline V gene sequence: CDR1 ENHRY, CDR2 SYGVKD. V lost 10 bases, J lost 6 bases, and 12 bases lay in between. In nucleotides, the CDR3 is TGTGCCAGTCTATCTGGTCCCGGGGAGCTGTTTTTT. Translated: CASLSGPGELFF.

The V gene is TRBV29-1, the J gene TRBJ1-1; TRBD1 matches at 7 bases. The V segment lost 6 bases and the J segment 1 base; nucleotides outside the gene matches: 5. Germline CDR1 and CDR2: SQVTM and ANQGSEA. This CDR3 comprises 13 residues. The CDR3 coding sequence is TGCAGCGTCTCGGACAGGCAGAACACTGAAGCTTTCTTT. Translated, it gives CSVSDRQNTEAFF.

The J gene is TRBJ1-1, the V gene TRBV9, with 7 positions matching TRBD1. The CDR3 runs 14 residues. Germline loops: CDR1 SGDLS, CDR2 YYNGEE. With V trimmed by 2 bases and J by 0 bases, 1 base remained unmatched. CDR3 bases: TGTGCCAGCAGCGTCGGGACAGTGAACACTGAAGCTTTCTTT. This translates into CASSVGTVNTEAFF. Looking up the rest from reference TRBV9 and TRBJ1-1 gives the full variable domain: DSGVTQTPKHLITATGQRVTLRCSPRSGDLSVYWYQQSLDQGLQFLIQYYNGEERAKGNILERFSAQQFPDLHSELNLSSLELGDSALYFCASSVGTVNTEAFFGQGTRLTVV.

The chain joins TRBV6-5 to TRBJ1-2; D is undetermined. CDR1 and CDR2 (germline): MNHEY, SVGAGI. Trimming removed 5 bases from V and 2 bases from J, with 9 bases in between. The CDR3 has 13 amino acids. This chain's CDR3 is CASSPTQNYGYTF. CDR3 in DNA: TGTGCCAGCAGTCCTACACAGAACTATGGCTACACCTTC.

The CDR3: CASSASTGVHEQFF. In DNA, the CDR3 is TGTGCCAGTAGTGCGTCAACAGGGGTCCATGAGCAGTTCTTC. The genes are TRBV19 and TRBJ2-1; 7 bases align to TRBD1. The V segment lost 5 bases and the J segment 8 bases; nucleotides outside the gene matches: 9. Per the germline V gene, CDR1 is LNHDA and CDR2 is SQIVND (reference sequence). The CDR3 is 14 amino acids.

Written as DNA, the CDR3 is TGCGCCAGCAGCCAGGCGACTAGCGGGAGAAGCACAGATACGCAGTATTTT. It is translated as CASSQATSGRSTDTQYF. This chain joins TRBV4-3 and TRBJ2-3; 12 bases are shared with TRBD2. Germline V gene sequence: CDR1 LGHNA, CDR2 YSLEER. The CDR3 runs to 17 residues. V was clipped by 3 bases and J by 0 bases; unmatched bases: 4.

The chain is built from TRBV6-5 and TRBJ2-1, with unresolved D. Germline assignment: CDR1 MNHEY and CDR2 SVGAGI. This CDR3 contains 14 residues. Trimming left V 6 bases short and J 8 bases short, with 17 bases between. The CDR3 region has the DNA TGTGCCAGCAGGCTTAGCCCCCAGTACTATGAGCAGTTCTTC. Translation: CASRLSPQYYEQFF.

This rearrangement joins TRBV6-5 to TRBJ1-2, with TRBD1 matching over 7 bases. The trim removed 5 bases at V and 6 bases at J, leaving 3 bases unmatched. The CDR3 consists of 12 residues. Germline assignment: CDR1 MNHEY and CDR2 SVGAGI. The DNA for the CDR3 is TGTGCCAGCAGTCTACAGGGGAATGGCTACACCTTC. Its protein is CASSLQGNGYTF.

The chain joins TRBV3-1 (or the pseudogene TRBV3-2) to TRBJ1-6; 7 bases are a match to TRBD1. J lost 1 base, V lost 4 bases, and 1 base had no gene match. The CDR3 has 15 residues. Germline loops: CDR1 LGHDT, CDR2 YNNKEL (reference sequence). CDR3 loop: CASSRGQSYNSPLHF. The CDR3 DNA is TGTGCCAGCAGCCGGGGACAGTCCTATAATTCACCCCTCCACTTT.

This rearrangement joins TRBV5-5 to TRBJ1-2, with D possibly being TRBD1 (5 bases). This CDR3 is 17 amino acids long. V lost 4 bases and J lost 1, with 20 bases in between. The germline V gene has CDR1 SGHKS and CDR2 YYEKEE (reference sequence). DNA of the CDR3: TGTGCCAGCAGCATTGGACTTCTCCGGGGGGTTAACTATGGCTACACCTTC. Translated: CASSIGLLRGVNYGYTF.

The rearrangement joins TRBV5-6 to TRBJ2-5; 8 positions agree with TRBD2. The CDR3 extends over 16 amino acids. The V gene end was trimmed by 4 bases and the J gene end by 3 bases; junction bases not matched to a gene: 11. The germline V gene has CDR1 SGHDT and CDR2 YYEEEE. In DNA form, the CDR3 reads TGTGCCAGCAGCCCCTACCCCACAGCGGGGGAAGAGACCCAGTACTTC. Translating it yields CASSPYPTAGEETQYF.

The chain links TRBV7-2 to TRBJ2-3; the D gene is possibly TRBD1 (5 bases). The CDR3 covers 14 residues. V lost 2 bases and J 4 bases, leaving 10 bases between the germline ends. Germline V CDR1 and CDR2: SGHTA, FQGNSA. CDR3 nucleotide sequence: TGTGCCAGCAGCTTAAGAGTAGGGGCAGATACGCAGTATTTT. Encoded protein: CASSLRVGADTQYF.

The genes are TRBV7-9 and TRBJ2-5; D is perhaps TRBD2 (6 bases). Germline CDR1 and CDR2: SEHNR and FQNEAQ (reference sequence). With 7 bases removed from V and 2 bases from J, the gap between germline ends came to 17 bases. The CDR3 has 15 amino acids. In DNA form, the CDR3 reads TGTGCCAGCAATTCGGGGGTGGGCAGACAAGAGACCCAGTACTTC. It encodes CASNSGVGRQETQYF.

V is TRBV5-4 and J is TRBJ2-3, with TRBD2 as a possible D gene (5 bases). The V end was cut by 6 bases, the J end by 4 bases, with 18 bases between. From germline, CDR1 is SGHNT and CDR2 YYREEE (reference sequence). This CDR3 region has 15 residues. The CDR3 here is CASTPTSGRPDTQYF. CDR3 nucleotide sequence: TGTGCCAGCACCCCCACGTCGGGGAGACCAGATACGCAGTATTTT.